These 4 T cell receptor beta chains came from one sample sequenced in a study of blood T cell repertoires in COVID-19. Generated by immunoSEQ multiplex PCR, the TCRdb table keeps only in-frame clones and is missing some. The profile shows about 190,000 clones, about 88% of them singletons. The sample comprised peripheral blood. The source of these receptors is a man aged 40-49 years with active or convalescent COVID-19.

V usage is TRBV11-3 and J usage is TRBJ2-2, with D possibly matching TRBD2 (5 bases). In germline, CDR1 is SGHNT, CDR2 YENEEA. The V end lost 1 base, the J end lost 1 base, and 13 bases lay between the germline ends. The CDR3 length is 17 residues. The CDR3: CASSLVVFGVNTGELFF. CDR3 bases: TGTGCCAGCAGCTTAGTAGTGTTCGGGGTGAACACCGGGGAGCTGTTTTTT.

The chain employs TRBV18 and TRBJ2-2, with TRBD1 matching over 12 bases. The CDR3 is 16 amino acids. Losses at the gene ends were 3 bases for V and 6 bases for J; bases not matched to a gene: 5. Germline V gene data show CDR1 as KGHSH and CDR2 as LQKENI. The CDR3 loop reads CASSPSGTGGSGELFF. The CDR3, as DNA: TGTGCCAGCTCACCCTCCGGGACAGGGGGCTCCGGGGAGCTGTTTTTT.

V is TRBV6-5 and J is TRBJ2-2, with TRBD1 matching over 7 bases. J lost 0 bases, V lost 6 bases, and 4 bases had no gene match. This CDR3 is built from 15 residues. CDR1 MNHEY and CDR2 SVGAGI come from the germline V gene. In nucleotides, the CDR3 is TGTGCCAGCAGGAAGGGGGCAGCGAACACCGGGGAGCTGTTTTTT. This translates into CASRKGAANTGELFF.

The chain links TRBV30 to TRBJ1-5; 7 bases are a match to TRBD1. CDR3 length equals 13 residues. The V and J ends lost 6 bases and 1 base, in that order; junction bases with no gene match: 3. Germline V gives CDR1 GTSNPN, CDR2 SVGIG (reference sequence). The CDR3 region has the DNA TGTGCCTGCGCAGGGGGGAGCAATCAGCCCCAGCATTTT. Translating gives CACAGGSNQPQHF.